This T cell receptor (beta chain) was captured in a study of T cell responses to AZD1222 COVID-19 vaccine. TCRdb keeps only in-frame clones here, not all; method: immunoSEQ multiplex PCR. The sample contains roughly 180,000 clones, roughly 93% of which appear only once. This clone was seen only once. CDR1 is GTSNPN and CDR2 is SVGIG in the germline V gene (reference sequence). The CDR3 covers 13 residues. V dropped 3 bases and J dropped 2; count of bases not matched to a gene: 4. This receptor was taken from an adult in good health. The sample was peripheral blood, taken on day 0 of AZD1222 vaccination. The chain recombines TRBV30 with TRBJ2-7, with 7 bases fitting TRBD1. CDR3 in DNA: TGTGCCTGGAGCGTAGGGGGCCCCTACGAGCAGTACTTC. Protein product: CAWSVGGPYEQYF.